The sequence of this T cell receptor beta chain was determined in a study of cytomegalovirus exposure and HLA in healthy donors. A word on this clone: What it recognizes is unknown.

The assay was immunoSEQ multiplex PCR, and TCRdb's table has in-frame clones only and misses some. The sample includes approximately 71,000 clones, 85% to 95% of them seen just once. Broader study findings: The classifier reportedly diagnosed cytomegalovirus status with high specificity and sensitivity. CMV antigen specificity of a few CMV-associated chains was confirmed in vitro. The finding came from a later analysis; first-cohort TCR clusters tended to co-occur in the 95 to 150 validation repertoires.

V shed 1 base and J shed 8 bases, with 15 bases lying between them. The CDR3 runs to 15 residues. Germline loops: CDR1 SGHDT, CDR2 YYEEEE. V is TRBV5-6 and J is TRBJ1-4, with D perhaps matching TRBD1 (5 bases). The specimen sequenced was PBMCs. This receptor was identified in a woman aged 18-29 years in good health and CMV-seronegative. Here the CDR3 reads CASSLSSGIGEKLFF. In DNA form, the CDR3 reads TGTGCCAGCAGCTTGAGTTCAGGGATTGGGGAAAAACTGTTTTTT.